This section outlines one T cell receptor (beta chain) sequence together with its context. The antigen remains unidentified. The data derive from a study of CD8 T cells in ankylosing spondylitis. Study findings and constraints: Seemingly distinctive of ankylosing spondylitis blood was a TCR beta motif formed by eight highly homologous variants. Some of these motif variants have turned up before, in reports on reactive arthritis synovial fluid and blood. Researchers reportedly found disease-linked clones significantly enriched in matched ankylosing spondylitis synovial fluid.

For TCR beta, libraries came from quantitative 5'-RACE with molecular barcodes. In TCRdb, the 5' RACE reads were re-called with MiXCR into one record per CDR3 protein. The sample lists approximately 30,000 distinct CDR3 sequences, 7.9% occurring once. The TCR sequence derives from a male donor with ankylosing spondylitis or in good health (not recorded which). Specimen: blood.

Here the CDR3 DNA reads TGCAGTGCAAGCGAGGCGCTAGCGGGTTTCTACGAGCAGTACTTC. Amino acids: CSASEALAGFYEQYF. This chain joins TRBV20-1 and TRBJ2-7; 8 bases match TRBD2. Germline values: CDR1 DFQATT, CDR2 SNEGSKA (reference sequence). The CDR3 contains 15 residues. The junction had 13 bases not matched to a gene; V was cut back by 6 bases and J by 3 bases.